This T cell receptor beta chain was obtained from a study of blood T cell repertoires in COVID-19. Study-wide context: Samples of COVID-19 (acute and convalescent) were obtained from the United States, Italy and Spain. Sample material is recorded as cDNA or gDNA derived from T cells, B-cell-depleted T cells, or PBMCs.

Study processing details: Amplification of reference gene primers was used by the study to estimate nucleated cell counts. Here immunoSEQ multiplex PCR was the method, and the copy in TCRdb shows in-frame clones only, minus some. Clone size and V and J calls were adopted from that table, with D and trimming inferred from the DNA. This table holds more than 95,000 clones, around four fifths found once. This sequence originates from a man aged 25-40 years with acute or convalescent COVID-19. Material for sequencing was peripheral blood.

CDR3 in amino acids: CASSPTGQALSYGYTF. The CDR3 DNA follows: TGTGCCAGCTCACCCACAGGACAGGCTCTAAGTTATGGCTACACCTTC. The genes are TRBV18 and TRBJ1-2, with TRBD1 matching over 7 bases. The CDR3 is 16 amino acids. With V trimmed by 3 bases and J by 5 bases, 12 bases remained unmatched. Germline V lookup: CDR1 KGHSH, CDR2 LQKENI.